These T cell receptor beta chains were read from a single sample in a study of beta chain features in type 1 diabetes. TCRdb's table, derived via immunoSEQ multiplex PCR, lists solely in-frame clones and lacks some. The repertoire consists of roughly 160,000 clones, with roughly 8% occurring once and the leading ten covering 0.45% to 0.6%. Sequenced material: central memory CD4+ T cells from blood. The receptors stem from a young woman with type 1 diabetes. Each CDR3 is given with its conserved first and last residue. The D gene is left open where the match is weak. Part of the rows lack a size; the others show once, few, many or a class for expanded clones.

D | J | size | V | DNA | CDR3
- | TRBJ1-3 | few | TRBV30 | TGTGCCTGGTCCCTGGGGGGATCGGGAAACACCATATATTTT | CAWSLGGSGNTIYF
- | TRBJ2-7 | - | TRBV5-1 | TGCGCCAGCAGTGGCAGGGTAGACGAGCAGTACTTC | CASSGRVDEQYF
- | TRBJ2-7 | - | TRBV7-9 | TGTGCCAGCAGCCCTGGGGCCTATCCCTACGAGCAGTACTTC | CASSPGAYPYEQYF
- | TRBJ2-5 | - | TRBV6-5 | TGTGCCAGCAAGATTGGGAGGGGGGAGACCCAGTACTTC | CASKIGRGETQYF
TRBD2 | TRBJ2-3 | - | TRBV5-1 | TGCGCCAGCAGCTTATTAGCGGGGGCCACAGATACGCAGTATTTT | CASSLLAGATDTQYF
TRBD2 | TRBJ2-6 | few | TRBV19 | TGTGCCAGTAGTCCGCGGACTAGCGGGAGAGGTGGGGCCAACGTCCTGACTTTC | CASSPRTSGRGGANVLTF
- | TRBJ2-7 | once | TRBV1 | TGCACCAGCAGCGGGGGGAAAAGGAACGAGCAGTACTTC | CTSSGGKRNEQYF
TRBD1 | TRBJ1-1 | - | TRBV29-1 | TGCAGCGTCGGACCCCGGGACAGGCTAAAAGCTTTCTTT | CSVGPRDRLKAFF
TRBD2 | TRBJ2-3 | - | TRBV28 | TGTGCCAGCAGTTTTAGCGGGACCTCCACGGATACGCAGTATTTT | CASSFSGTSTDTQYF
TRBD1 | TRBJ1-1 | few | TRBV18 | TGTGCCAGCTCACCGGACAGGGGAGTAATTTCGGCTTTCTTT | CASSPDRGVISAFF
TRBD1 | TRBJ2-5 | - | TRBV5-5 | TGTGCCAGCAGACGGACAGGGTGGGAGACCCAGTACTTC | CASRRTGWETQYF
- | TRBJ1-5 | - | TRBV18 | TGTGCCAGCTCATCACAGGGAGGTCAGCCCCAGCATTTT | CASSSQGGQPQHF
- | TRBJ1-2 | few | TRBV7-2 | TGTGCCAGCAGCTTAGTGCCCGGACAAGCTAACTATGGCTACACCTTC | CASSLVPGQANYGYTF
TRBD2 | TRBJ2-7 | - | TRBV7-9 | TGTGCCAGCACCTCGGGACTAGCCCACGAGCAGTACTTC | CASTSGLAHEQYF
TRBD1 | TRBJ2-5 | - | TRBV5-4 | TGTGCCAGCACCATGACAGGGGGCGTCCAAGAGACCCAGTACTTC | CASTMTGGVQETQYF
- | TRBJ1-2 | few | TRBV7-9 | TGTGCCAGCAGCCGTATGATGCTCTCAGGTCAGGGACTCTATGGCTACACCTTC | CASSRMMLSGQGLYGYTF
TRBD1 | TRBJ2-1 | few | TRBV10-3 | TGTGCCATCACCGCTGAAAAAGGACAGGGCGGTAATGAGCAGTTCTTC | CAITAEKGQGGNEQFF
- | TRBJ2-1 | few | TRBV4-3 | TGCGCCAGCAGCCAAGGTCCCGGGACAGAGCAGTTCTTC | CASSQGPGTEQFF
TRBD2 | TRBJ2-5 | - | TRBV11-2 | TGTGCCAGCAGCCCGCCTACCGGGGGAGGGGAGACCCAGTACTTC | CASSPPTGGGETQYF
TRBD2 | TRBJ2-5 | few | TRBV30 | TGTGCCTGGGCCCGACTAGCGGTCCAAGAGACCCAGTACTTC | CAWARLAVQETQYF
- | TRBJ2-1 | - | TRBV2 | TGTGCCACCGACGGCAGCGGATCCTTGGTTGAGCAGTTCTTC | CATDGSGSLVEQFF
- | TRBJ2-2 | few | TRBV7-2 | TGTGCCAGCAGCTTAGCGGGGCAGACCACCGGGGAGCTGTTTTTT | CASSLAGQTTGELFF
- | TRBJ2-3 | few | TRBV28 | TGTGCCAGCACTCTGGGGGCCCCGGCGGATACGCAGTATTTT | CASTLGAPADTQYF
- | TRBJ2-3 | few | TRBV14 | TGTGCCAGCAGCCACGGGACAACCACTAGCACAGATACGCAGTATTTT | CASSHGTTTSTDTQYF
- | TRBJ2-5 | - | TRBV5-4 | TGTGCCATACAGAACTACCAAGAGACCCAGTACTTC | CAIQNYQETQYF
TRBD1 | TRBJ1-1 | few | TRBV27 | TGTGCCAGCAAAATCAAGGGGGCCGGAACTGAAGCTTTCTTT | CASKIKGAGTEAFF
- | TRBJ1-2 | - | TRBV7-2 | TGTGCCAGCAGCTTATACGGGGATGGCTACACCTTC | CASSLYGDGYTF
TRBD2 | TRBJ2-7 | few | TRBV30 | TGTGCCTGGAGCCTGGGACTAGCGGGAGGCGAGCAGTACTTC | CAWSLGLAGGEQYF
- | TRBJ2-7 | few | TRBV12-2 | TGTGCAAGTCGCTTAACTCTCCCGGACAGACCCTACGAGCAGTACTTC | CASRLTLPDRPYEQYF
- | TRBJ2-5 | few | TRBV5-1 | TGCGCCAGCAGCTTTAACGATCCCAGGGAGACCCAGTACTTC | CASSFNDPRETQYF
- | TRBJ2-7 | - | TRBV6-1 | TGTGCCAGCATGACGGAGGGCTACGAGCAGTACTTC | CASMTEGYEQYF
TRBD1 | TRBJ1-6 | - | TRBV4-3 | TGCGCCAGCAGCCAAGATCTGACAGGGAACCATTCACCCCTCCACTTT | CASSQDLTGNHSPLHF
TRBD2 | TRBJ2-1 | - | TRBV14 | TGTGCCAGCAGCCAAGGGACTAGCGGGGTTCGTGAGCAGTTCTTC | CASSQGTSGVREQFF
- | TRBJ2-1 | few | TRBV19 | TGTGCCAGTACCTCGACTGTGAGCTCCTACAATGAGCAGTTCTTC | CASTSTVSSYNEQFF
TRBD1 | TRBJ1-1 | few | TRBV7-2 | TGTGCCAGCAATCCCTCCTTCGACAGGGACACTGAAGCTTTCTTT | CASNPSFDRDTEAFF
TRBD1 | TRBJ2-1 | - | TRBV6-5 | TGTGCCAGCAGTTACACAGGGGGAAACAATGAGCAGTTCTTC | CASSYTGGNNEQFF
TRBD1 | TRBJ1-1 | - | TRBV10-2 | TGCGCCAGCAGGGACTGGGACAGGCGGACTGAAGCTTTCTTT | CASRDWDRRTEAFF
- | TRBJ2-3 | few | TRBV10-3 | TGTGCCATCAGGCAGTTTGGGGGGAACACAGATACGCAGTATTTT | CAIRQFGGNTDTQYF
- | TRBJ2-5 | - | TRBV11-2 | TGTGCCAGCAGCTTAGATCTTGACAGAGAACAAGAGACCCAGTACTTC | CASSLDLDREQETQYF
TRBD1 | TRBJ1-6 | - | TRBV5-6 | TGTGCCAGCAGCTTGGTTGGACAGGGGGCTTCACCCCTCCACTTT | CASSLVGQGASPLHF
- | TRBJ2-5 | few | TRBV4-3 | TGCGCCAGCAGCCAAGATCCGGGGGACGAGACCCAGTACTTC | CASSQDPGDETQYF
TRBD2 | TRBJ2-4 | many | TRBV19 | TGTGCCAGTAGCCTCCGAGGACTAGCCGGAGCCAAAAACATTCAGTACTTC | CASSLRGLAGAKNIQYF
TRBD2 | TRBJ2-7 | few | TRBV7-2 | TGTGCCAGCAGCCCCCGGTCCGGGACTAGAGCATTTTACGAGCAGTACTTC | CASSPRSGTRAFYEQYF
TRBD1 | TRBJ1-2 | few | TRBV5-1 | TGCGCCAGCAGCTCCGACAGGGACTATGGCTACACCTTC | CASSSDRDYGYTF